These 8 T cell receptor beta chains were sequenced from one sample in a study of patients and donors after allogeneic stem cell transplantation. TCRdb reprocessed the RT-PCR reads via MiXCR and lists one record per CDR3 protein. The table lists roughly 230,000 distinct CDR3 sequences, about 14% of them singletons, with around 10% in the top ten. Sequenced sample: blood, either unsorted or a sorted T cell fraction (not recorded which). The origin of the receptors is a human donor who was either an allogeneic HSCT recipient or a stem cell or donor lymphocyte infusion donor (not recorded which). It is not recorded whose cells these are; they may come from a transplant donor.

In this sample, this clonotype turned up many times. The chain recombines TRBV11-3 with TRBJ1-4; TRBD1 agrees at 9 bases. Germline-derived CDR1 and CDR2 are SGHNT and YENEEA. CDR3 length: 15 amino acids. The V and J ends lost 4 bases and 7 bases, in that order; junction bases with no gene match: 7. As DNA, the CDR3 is TGTGCCAGCAGCTCGCCCGGGACAGGGACTGAAAAACTGTTTTTT. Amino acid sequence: CASSSPGTGTEKLFF.

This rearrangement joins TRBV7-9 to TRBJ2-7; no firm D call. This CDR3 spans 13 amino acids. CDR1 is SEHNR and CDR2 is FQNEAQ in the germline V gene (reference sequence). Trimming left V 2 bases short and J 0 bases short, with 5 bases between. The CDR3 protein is CASSLLVSYEQYF. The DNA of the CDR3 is TGTGCCAGCAGCTTACTTGTCTCCTACGAGCAGTACTTC.

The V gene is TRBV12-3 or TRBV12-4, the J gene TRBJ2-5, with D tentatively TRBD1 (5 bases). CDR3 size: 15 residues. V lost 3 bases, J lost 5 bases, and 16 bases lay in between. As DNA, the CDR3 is TGTGCCAGCAGTTTCGGTGGGCCGAAGGGGGAGACCCAGTACTTC. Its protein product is CASSFGGPKGETQYF.

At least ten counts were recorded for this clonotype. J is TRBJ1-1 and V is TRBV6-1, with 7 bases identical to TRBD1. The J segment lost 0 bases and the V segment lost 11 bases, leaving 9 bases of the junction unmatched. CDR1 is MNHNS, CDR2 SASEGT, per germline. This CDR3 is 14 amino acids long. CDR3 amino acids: CAGGDSRLNTEAFF. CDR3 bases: TGTGCCGGGGGGGACAGCCGTTTGAACACTGAAGCTTTCTTT.

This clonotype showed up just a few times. CDR3 residues: CASIRGGSYEQYF. As DNA, the CDR3 is TGCGCCAGCATTCGGGGTGGCTCCTACGAGCAGTACTTC. The chain employs TRBV23-1 and TRBJ2-7, with D possibly TRBD2 on 5 matching bases. TRBV23-1 is recorded as an ORF, its role being uncertain. CDR3 length: 13 residues. Trimming removed 7 bases at V and 0 bases at J, with 10 bases between.

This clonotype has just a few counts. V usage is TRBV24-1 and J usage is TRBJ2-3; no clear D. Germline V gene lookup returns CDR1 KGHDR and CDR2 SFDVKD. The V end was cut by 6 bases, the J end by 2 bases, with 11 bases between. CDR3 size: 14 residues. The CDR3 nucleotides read TGTGCCACCAGTCGGGCCCTAGTCACAGATACGCAGTATTTT. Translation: CATSRALVTDTQYF.

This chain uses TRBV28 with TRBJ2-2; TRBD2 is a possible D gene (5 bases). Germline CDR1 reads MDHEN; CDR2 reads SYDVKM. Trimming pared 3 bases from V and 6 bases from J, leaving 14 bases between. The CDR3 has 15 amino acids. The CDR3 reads CASSFGSGLAGELFF. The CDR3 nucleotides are TGTGCCAGCAGTTTTGGGTCAGGACTCGCCGGGGAGCTGTTTTTT.

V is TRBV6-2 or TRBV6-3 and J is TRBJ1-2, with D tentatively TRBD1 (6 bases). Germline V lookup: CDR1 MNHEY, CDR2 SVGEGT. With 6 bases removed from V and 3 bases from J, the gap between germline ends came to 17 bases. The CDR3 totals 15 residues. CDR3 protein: CASRLGGTVDYGYTF. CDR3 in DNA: TGTGCCAGCAGACTAGGGGGAACGGTCGACTATGGCTACACCTTC.